This TCR beta chain was recorded in a study of shared clonotypes between healthy human individuals. The CDR3 length is 13 residues. Germline V gives CDR1 MNHNS, CDR2 SASEGT. V was clipped by 3 bases and J by 6 bases, with 9 bases between them. Assay used: immunoSEQ multiplex PCR; TCRdb lists only in-frame clones, some missing. The profile covers roughly 1,100,000 clones, with about 70% appearing a single time and approximately 1.5% taken by the ten largest. The chain is built from TRBV6-1 and TRBJ1-5, with D unresolved. The clonotype was recovered from a man aged 18 to 30 in good health. Sequenced material: memory CD4+ T cells sorted from blood. Subset of the sample: CD45RA-negative fraction. The CDR3 region has the DNA TGTGCCAGCAGTGACCGGAAAAGTCAGCCCCAGCATTTT. This sequence encodes CASSDRKSQPQHF.